These 24 T cell receptor beta chains share one sample of origin, sequenced in a study of blood T cells in healthy people across ages. Then a second PCR, running roughly 7 to 12 cycles, was carried out with a sample-barcoded 5' primer and a J-beta primer mix. TCRdb fed the 5' RACE reads into MiXCR, producing one record per CDR3 protein. Altogether 730,000 or so distinct CDR3 sequences are present, 35% to 50% being singletons, with the ten largest covering 25% to 35%. The sample consisted of blood. These receptors were obtained from an elderly man in good health.

There are a few counts of this clonotype. The chain has TRBV6-2 or TRBV6-3 and TRBJ2-1, with TRBD2 matching 14 bases. The junction had 11 bases not matched to a gene; V was cut back by 6 bases and J by 7 bases. The CDR3 has 17 amino acids. From germline, CDR1 is MNHEY and CDR2 SVGEGT. The CDR3 DNA sequence: TGTGCCAGCAGCCTTCTTAGGACTAGCGGGGGGAGGAATGAGCAGTTCTTC. Protein: CASSLLRTSGGRNEQFF.

V gene TRBV27 combines with J gene TRBJ2-7; D is unresolved. The CDR3 has 16 residues. V dropped 4 bases and J dropped 2 bases, with 18 bases sitting between them. The germline gives CDR1 MNHEY, CDR2 SMNVEV (reference sequence). The CDR3 nucleotides are TGTGCCAGCAGTTCAGATAGGCGAGTAGATACCTACGAGCAGTACTTC. Translation: CASSSDRRVDTYEQYF.

As for this clonotype: The junction differs from germline at one of its ends, possibly a read error. The chain recombines TRBV7-2 with TRBJ1-2; no firm D call. From germline, CDR1 is SGHTA and CDR2 FQGNSA. CDR3 length: 12 amino acids. CDR3 sequence reads: CAGSLTPDGYTF. The CDR3 nucleotides read TGTGCCGGCAGCTTAACCCCTGACGGCTACACCTTC.

The gene calls are TRBV12-5 and TRBJ2-3; 15 positions match TRBD2. CDR3 length: 18 amino acids. V was pared by 1 base and J by 4 bases, with 6 bases of the junction left unmatched. Germline CDR1 and CDR2: LGHNT and FRNRAP. CDR3 in DNA: TGTGCTAGTGGTTTGGCCGGGACTAGCGGGAGGTCCCCAGATACGCAGTATTTT. Amino acid sequence: CASGLAGTSGRSPDTQYF.

This chain links TRBV4-3 with TRBJ2-1, with no clear D. Per germline, CDR1 LGHNA and CDR2 YSLEER. Trimming shortened V by 2 bases and J by 8 bases, and 16 bases separated the two germline ends. The CDR3 sequence is 15 residues long. The CDR3 loop reads CASSQSTSISYEQFF. The DNA for the CDR3 is TGCGCCAGCAGCCAATCTACAAGTATCAGCTATGAGCAGTTCTTC.

This clonotype was observed at least ten times. This chain connects TRBV4-3 to TRBJ2-7; 8 bases align to TRBD1. CDR1 is LGHNA, CDR2 YSLEER, per germline. The junction had 8 bases not matched to a gene; V was cut back by 1 base and J by 3 bases. The CDR3 consists of 16 residues. This CDR3 is CASSQVAGQGIYEQYF. Written as DNA, the CDR3 is TGCGCCAGCAGCCAAGTAGCCGGACAGGGTATCTACGAGCAGTACTTC.

This clonotype appeared once. The chain has TRBV7-2 and TRBJ1-2; D is perhaps TRBD1 (5 bases). Trimming took 1 base from V and 7 from J, leaving 16 bases between them. Germline values: CDR1 SGHTA, CDR2 FQGNSA. The CDR3 covers 15 residues. The CDR3: CASSLVTFQGFGYTF. The CDR3 coding sequence is TGTGCCAGCAGCTTAGTGACGTTCCAGGGTTTTGGCTACACCTTC.

The chain combines TRBV10-3 with TRBJ2-4; TRBD2 agrees at 7 bases. This CDR3 has 11 residues. The germline gives CDR1 ENHRY, CDR2 SYGVKD. V shed 8 bases and J 7 bases; nucleotides not matched to a gene: 2. CDR3 in amino acids: CAIEAGNIQYF. DNA of the CDR3: TGTGCCATCGAAGCGGGGAACATTCAGTACTTC.

This clonotype was recorded many times. This rearrangement joins TRBV20-1 to TRBJ2-7, with D uncertain. Germline V gene data show CDR1 as DFQATT and CDR2 as SNEGSKA (reference sequence). Trimming removed 6 bases at V and 7 bases at J, with 19 bases between. This CDR3 comprises 13 residues. The CDR3 sequence: CSALPRPRLEQYF. CDR3 nucleotides: TGCAGTGCCCTTCCCCGACCGCGGCTTGAGCAGTACTTC.

This clonotype was recorded a few times. The J gene is TRBJ2-7, the V gene TRBV5-1; a weak D match, TRBD2 (6 bases). CDR1 and CDR2 from the germline V gene are SGHRS and YFSETQ. The CDR3 totals 13 residues. The V end was cut by 4 bases, the J end by 6 bases, with 14 bases between. Here the CDR3 reads CASSEGLPGEQYF. For the CDR3, the DNA is TGCGCCAGCAGCGAGGGACTCCCCGGCGAGCAGTACTTC.

The chain is built from TRBV29-1 and TRBJ1-2; no firm D call. The CDR3 totals 12 residues. In germline, CDR1 is SQVTM, CDR2 ANQGSEA. Deletions cut 6 bases from V and 2 bases from J, with 10 bases between. This CDR3 reads CSVLVGNYGYTF. Here the CDR3 DNA reads TGCAGCGTCCTCGTGGGGAACTATGGCTACACCTTC.

This chain connects TRBV27 to TRBJ2-1; TRBD2 matches at 10 bases. Germline V gene lookup returns CDR1 MNHEY and CDR2 SMNVEV (reference sequence). CDR3 length: 20 residues. The J segment lost 0 bases and the V segment lost 2 bases, leaving 13 bases of the junction unmatched. DNA for the CDR3: TGTGCCAGCAGTTTACAGGGGACTAGCGCACCGCTGAGCTCCTACAATGAGCAGTTCTTC. As protein: CASSLQGTSAPLSSYNEQFF.

The rearrangement joins TRBV20-1 to TRBJ1-1; TRBD1 matches at 7 bases. CDR1 is DFQATT and CDR2 is SNEGSKA in the germline V gene (reference sequence). The junction had 10 bases not matched to a gene; V was cut back by 1 base and J by 5 bases. The CDR3 runs to 15 residues. The CDR3 loop is CSARAKTGLATEAFF. Written as DNA, the CDR3 is TGCAGTGCTAGAGCTAAGACAGGGTTAGCTACTGAAGCTTTCTTT.

This clonotype turned up a few times. V gene TRBV29-1 combines with J gene TRBJ1-2; D remains unclear. Trimming removed 4 bases from V and 5 bases from J, with 17 bases in between. Germline CDR1 reads SQVTM; CDR2 reads ANQGSEA. The CDR3 extends over 14 amino acids. The CDR3 reads CSVGDIRDYYGYTF. CDR3 nucleotide sequence: TGCAGCGTTGGAGATATCAGAGATTATTATGGCTACACCTTC.

The chain has TRBV28 and TRBJ1-2; 10 bases align to TRBD1. Trimming cost V 11 bases and J 7 bases; bases outside gene matches: 16. Looked up from germline, CDR1 is MDHEN and CDR2 is SYDVKM. This CDR3 spans 15 amino acids. CDR3 DNA: TGTGCCTCCAGAGTTCCCGGGACAGGGGTTGCTGGCTACACCTTC. Its translation: CASRVPGTGVAGYTF.

This clonotype appeared a few times. The CDR3 region is CASSSTLGEQYF. The CDR3 bases are TGTGCCAGCAGCTCTACTCTGGGGGAGCAGTACTTC. The chain recombines TRBV5-6 with TRBJ2-7; no clear D gene. The CDR3 loop spans 12 amino acids. CDR1 is SGHDT, CDR2 YYEEEE, per germline. V was clipped by 3 bases and J by 7 bases, with 11 bases between them.

This clonotype was observed a few times. V usage is TRBV20-1 and J usage is TRBJ2-1; 11 bases line up with TRBD2. J was trimmed by 3 bases and V by 3 bases; bases with no gene match: 4. The germline V gene encodes CDR1 DFQATT and CDR2 SNEGSKA (reference sequence). The CDR3 runs 15 residues. CDR3 loop: CSARVLAGVYNEQFF. The CDR3 nucleotides are TGCAGTGCTAGGGTACTAGCGGGAGTCTACAATGAGCAGTTCTTC.

V and J are TRBV4-3 and TRBJ2-2; unclear D gene. The CDR3 extends over 14 amino acids. V lost 8 bases to trimming and J lost 3 bases, with 13 bases between them. Germline V CDR1 and CDR2: LGHNA, YSLEER. CDR3 protein: CASAIGMDTGELFF. DNA for the CDR3: TGCGCCAGCGCCATCGGAATGGACACCGGGGAGCTGTTTTTT.

V and J are TRBV9 and TRBJ1-2; the D is unclear. Between the trimmed V and J ends, which lost 1 base and 6 bases, there was a span of 13 bases. The germline CDR1 and CDR2 sequences are SGDLS and YYNGEE. This CDR3 region has 14 residues. The CDR3 nucleotides read TGTGCCAGCAGCGTATCATGGGTGGCCAATGGCTACACCTTC. This encodes CASSVSWVANGYTF.

This rearrangement joins TRBV30 to TRBJ1-2, with 9 bases that match TRBD1. Germline V lookup: CDR1 GTSNPN, CDR2 SVGIG (reference sequence). Trimming removed 7 bases from V and 7 bases from J; junction bases left unmatched: 10. The CDR3 consists of 13 residues. CDR3 sequence: CAYLGTGLGGYTF. The CDR3 region has the DNA TGTGCCTACCTCGGGACAGGGTTGGGTGGCTACACCTTC.

Note on this clonotype: This may be a read error: a much more frequent sequence differs by one nucleotide. CDR3 DNA sequence: TGCAGCGTCAGATCCGCGCGGACCTTGAGAACTGAAGCTTTCTTT. Translating it yields CSVRSARTLRTEAFF. The rearrangement links TRBV29-1 to TRBJ1-1; no clear D. The CDR3 is made up of 15 amino acids. Between the trimmed V and J ends, which lost 6 bases and 5 bases, there was a span of 22 bases. Germline V lookup: CDR1 SQVTM, CDR2 ANQGSEA.

This clonotype has only one observation. This chain connects TRBV18 to TRBJ1-1; D call uncertain. Trimming took 0 bases from V and 1 from J, leaving 6 bases between them. Germline V gene data show CDR1 as KGHSH and CDR2 as LQKENI. The CDR3 is 14 residues long. The DNA for the CDR3 is TGTGCCAGCTCACCACCGCAACCGAACACTGAAGCTTTCTTT. Its protein is CASSPPQPNTEAFF.

CDR3 DNA sequence: TGTGCCAGCACCTCACGGGGCTATGGCTACACCTTC. Protein: CASTSRGYGYTF. The chain links TRBV6-6 to TRBJ1-2; D is unclear. Germline V lookup: CDR1 MNHNY, CDR2 SVGAGI (reference sequence). V lost 7 bases and J 4 bases, leaving 10 bases between the germline ends. The CDR3 extends over 12 amino acids.

In its sample, this clonotype was seen a few times. This chain connects TRBV10-1 to TRBJ2-3, with D unresolved. Trimming took 1 base from V and 8 from J, leaving 16 bases between them. The CDR3 length is 15 residues. The germline gives CDR1 WNHNN, CDR2 SYGVQD (reference sequence). CDR3 nucleotides: TGCGCCAGCAGTGAGTTTGGGGAACCCGCGAGTACGCAGTATTTT. Protein: CASSEFGEPASTQYF.